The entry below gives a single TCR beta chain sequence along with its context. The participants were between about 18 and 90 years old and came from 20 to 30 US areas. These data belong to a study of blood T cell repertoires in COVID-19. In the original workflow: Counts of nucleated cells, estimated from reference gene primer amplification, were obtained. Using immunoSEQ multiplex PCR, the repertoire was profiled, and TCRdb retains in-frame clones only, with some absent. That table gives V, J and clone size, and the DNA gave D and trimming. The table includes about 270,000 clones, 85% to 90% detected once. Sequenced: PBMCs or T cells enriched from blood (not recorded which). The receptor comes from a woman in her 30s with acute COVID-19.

The CDR3 region has the DNA TGTGCCAGCAGTATCCGGGACAGAGGACAGCCCCAGCATTTT. Protein product: CASSIRDRGQPQHF. The rearrangement links TRBV27 to TRBJ1-5; 7 bases map to TRBD1. CDR1 and CDR2 (germline): MNHEY, SMNVEV (reference sequence). The CDR3 length is 14 residues. V lost 5 bases to trimming and J lost 7 bases; unmatched junction nucleotides: 8.